This paragraph reports one T cell receptor (beta chain). As yet, its antigen is unknown. The data originate from a study of T cells in Graves' hyperthyroidism and ophthalmopathy. TCR beta CDR3 sequences were amplified from RNA transcripts. With the HTBI primer set, the TCR CDR3 went through a first round of RT-PCR. TCRdb redid the calling of the multiplex PCR reads with MiXCR, one entry per CDR3 protein. Of about 640,000 distinct CDR3 sequences in the sample, roughly 45% were seen once. V trimming: 6 bases; J trimming: 7 bases; junction bases outside the gene matches: 3. The length of the CDR3 is 12 residues. The germline gives CDR1 ENHRY, CDR2 SYGVKD. Broader study findings: From stable hyperthyroidism, ophthalmopathy was set apart by a 13 V-J model. Most clonotypes that expanded in the thyroid above 0.001 also showed up in blood. Ophthalmopathy was predicted by the model a median of about six months ahead of onset.

Diagnosing involved the use of clinical symptoms, serum thyroxine and TRAb, thyroid ultrasound and orbital computed tomography. Sequenced: peripheral blood or thyroid tissue (not recorded which). The V gene is TRBV10-3, the J gene TRBJ1-3, with 7 positions matching TRBD1. The receptor was isolated from an adult man with Graves' disease, either hyperthyroidism or ophthalmopathy (not recorded which). The CDR3: CAIRLQGNTIYF. DNA for the CDR3: TGTGCCATCAGGCTACAGGGGAACACCATATATTTT.